This TCR beta chain was recovered during a study of CD8+ T cells in alopecia areata. General study points: Administration of tofacitinib significantly diminished scalp clonality and expanded CD8+ clones within the top 100.

This clone showed up just a few times. Its antigen is undetermined. Following RNA extraction, reverse transcription yielded cDNA that acted as the sequencing template. Data came from immunoSEQ multiplex PCR; TCRdb stores just in-frame clones and leaves some out. Found here are around 200,000 clones, around 50% of them singletons; the top ten hold roughly an eighth. The treatment: oral pan-JAK inhibitor, 5-10 mg twice daily. V was shortened by 1 base and J by 8 bases, with 8 bases between the two germline ends. Germline values: CDR1 SGHDN, CDR2 FVKESK. The CDR3 is 12 amino acids. The sequence came from a human donor with alopecia areata. This rearrangement joins TRBV14 to TRBJ1-1; D gene ambiguous. Sequenced material: CD8+ T cells sorted from blood, taken at week 24, from a patient treated with tofacitinib. The CDR3 region is CASSQVGVEAFF. The CDR3 nucleotides read TGTGCCAGCAGCCAAGTTGGAGTCGAAGCTTTCTTT.